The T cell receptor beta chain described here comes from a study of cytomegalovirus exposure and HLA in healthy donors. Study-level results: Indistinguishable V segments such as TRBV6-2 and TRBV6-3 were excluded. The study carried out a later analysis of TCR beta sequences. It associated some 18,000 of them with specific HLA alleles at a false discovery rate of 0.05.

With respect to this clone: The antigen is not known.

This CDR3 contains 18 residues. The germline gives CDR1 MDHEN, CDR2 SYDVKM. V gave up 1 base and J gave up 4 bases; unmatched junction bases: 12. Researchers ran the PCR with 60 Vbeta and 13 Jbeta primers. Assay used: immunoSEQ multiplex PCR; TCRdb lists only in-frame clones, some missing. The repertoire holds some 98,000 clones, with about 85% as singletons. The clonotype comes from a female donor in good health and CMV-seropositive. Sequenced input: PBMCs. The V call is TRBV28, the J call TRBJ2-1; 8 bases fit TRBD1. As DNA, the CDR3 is TGTGCCAGCAGTTTATTAAGGGGTGGGCAGGGGGCGTACAATGAGCAGTTCTTC. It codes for CASSLLRGGQGAYNEQFF.